This TCR beta chain was found in a study of T cell repertoires in cytomegalovirus infection. Study in general: CMV epitopes that were recently identified and HLA-C-restricted were used alongside well-studied HLA-B-restricted ones. Evidence of both CMV infection and a matching HLA type came from public TCR beta signatures.

Study results and caveats: The study identified carriers of CMV plus the relevant HLA from cumulative public TCR beta family frequency. There were HLA-C-restricted CMV-specific TCR beta clonotypes dominating the ex vivo response.

TCRdb reprocessed the reads with MiXCR, giving one entry per CDR3 protein. The repertoire holds roughly 150,000 distinct CDR3 sequences, with around 32% as singletons. Note on this clonotype: Its antigen is unidentified.

The specimen was CD8+ T cells from cultured PBMCs, collected from culture after CMV antigen stimulation. The TCR sequence derives from a human donor in good health (CMV status not recorded). Some clones in this sample may be carry-over from other donors' samples.

The CDR3 nucleotides are TGTGCCAGCAGTTTCCCGCCTAGCGGGGATCCCAACGAGCAGTTCTTC. This codes for CASSFPPSGDPNEQFF. The V and J genes are TRBV28 and TRBJ2-1, with 9 bases lining up with TRBD2. With 3 bases clipped from V and 10 bases from J, the junction kept 13 bases outside the gene matches. The CDR3 is 16 amino acids. CDR1 MDHEN and CDR2 SYDVKM come from the germline V gene. Full variable domain (missing parts from reference TRBV28 and TRBJ2-1): DVKVTQSSRYLVKRTGEKVFLECVQDMDHENMFWYRQDPGLGLRLIYFSYDVKMKEKGDIPEGYSVSREKKERFSLILESASTNQTSMYLCASSFPPSGDPNEQFFGPGTRLTVL.